This paragraph reports one T cell receptor beta chain. Its cognate antigen is unknown. Based on CD45RO/CCR7/CD25/CD127/CD95/CD27, CD4+ regulatory, stem cell-like memory, naive and central memory cells were sorted. With 5 bases clipped from V and 5 bases from J, the junction kept 14 bases outside the gene matches. CDR1 is ENHRY, CDR2 SYGVKD, per germline. The CDR3 has 16 amino acids. This sample was included in a study of beta chain features in type 1 diabetes. The study, taken as a whole, reports: Shorter TCRB CDR3s, moderately but significantly so, marked every one of the four CD4+ subsets in Type 1 diabetes patients. Within patients, naive, central memory and Treg TCRB repertoires seemed more similar than within healthy donors.

Every bit of the isolated RNA underwent reverse transcription, so sequencing read expressed TCRB transcripts. The average output of naive, central memory and regulatory T cell samples was several million reads. TCRdb's copy holds only in-frame clones and misses some; the assay was immunoSEQ multiplex PCR. Among around 430,000 clones listed, over 25% were seen once. The rearrangement links TRBV10-3 to TRBJ2-5; 7 nucleotides match TRBD2. The clonotype originates from a man younger than 35 in good health. What was sequenced was naive CD4+ T cells from blood. CDR3 nucleotide sequence: TGTGCCATCAGTTACTCTGGACTAGGCTCCGAGGAGACCCAGTACTTC. Amino acid sequence: CAISYSGLGSEETQYF.